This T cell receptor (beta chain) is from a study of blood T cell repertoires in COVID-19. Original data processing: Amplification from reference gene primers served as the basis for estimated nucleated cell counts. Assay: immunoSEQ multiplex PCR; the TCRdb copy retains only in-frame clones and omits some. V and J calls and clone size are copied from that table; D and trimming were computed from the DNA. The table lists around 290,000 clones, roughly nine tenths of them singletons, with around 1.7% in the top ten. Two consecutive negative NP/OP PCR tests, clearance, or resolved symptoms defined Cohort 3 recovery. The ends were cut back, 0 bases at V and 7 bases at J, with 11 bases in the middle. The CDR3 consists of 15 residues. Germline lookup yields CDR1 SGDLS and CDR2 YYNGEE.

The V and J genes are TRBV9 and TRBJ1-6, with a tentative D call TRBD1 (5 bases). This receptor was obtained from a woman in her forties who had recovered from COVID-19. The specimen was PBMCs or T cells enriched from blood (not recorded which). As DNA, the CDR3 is TGTGCCAGCAGCGTAGGGGCAGGGAGGAATTCACCCCTCCACTTT. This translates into CASSVGAGRNSPLHF.